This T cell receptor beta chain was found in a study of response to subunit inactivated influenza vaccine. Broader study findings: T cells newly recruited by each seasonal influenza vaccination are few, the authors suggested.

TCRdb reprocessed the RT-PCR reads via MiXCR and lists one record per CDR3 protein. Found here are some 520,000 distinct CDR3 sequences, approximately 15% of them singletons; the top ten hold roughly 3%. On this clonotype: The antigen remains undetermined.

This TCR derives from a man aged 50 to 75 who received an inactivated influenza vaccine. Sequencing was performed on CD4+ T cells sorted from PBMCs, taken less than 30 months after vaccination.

CDR3 coding DNA: TGTGCCAGCAACTTGGGCTTTGAAGGAAACACCATATATTTT. Translation: CASNLGFEGNTIYF. This chain uses TRBV6-1 with TRBJ1-3; D ambiguous. There are 14 residues in the CDR3. Germline V gives CDR1 MNHNS, CDR2 SASEGT. Trimming stripped 7 bases from V and 4 bases from J, with 14 bases between.